This T cell receptor beta chain was found in a study of T cell responses to AZD1222 COVID-19 vaccine. Study-wide results and limits: Close to half of spike-specific TCRs reportedly recognize unmutated variant regions. Among AZD1222 vaccinees, only 5 to 7 were seropositive at baseline. Donors were chiefly white British, with a greater number of females, and clonal diversity was perhaps underestimated.

Of note for this clone: The target antigen is unknown.

Trimming took off 5 bases at V and 7 bases at J, with 11 bases between the two ends. The CDR3 is 12 residues long. Germline CDR1 SEHNR, CDR2 FQNEAQ (reference sequence). Produced via immunoSEQ multiplex PCR; TCRdb's table is partial and in-frame only. The table includes roughly 150,000 clones, approximately 90% detected once. This chain uses TRBV7-9 with TRBJ1-1; the D gene is possibly TRBD1 (6 bases). The sequencing used peripheral blood, collected on day 0 of AZD1222 vaccination. The source is an adult in good health. The DNA of the CDR3 is TGTGCCAGCAGCCTAACAGGGCGTGAAGCTTTCTTT. This translates into CASSLTGREAFF.